The T cell receptor (beta chain) described here comes from a study of early T cells in non-severe SARS-CoV-2 infection (dated by TCRdb to the early 2020s). Some background on the complete study: Because TCR sequencing relied on bulk RNA taken from unsorted whole blood, pairing of alpha and beta chains was not possible.

A case-control design nested within a healthcare worker cohort in London, UK, was used, with weekly nasopharyngeal swab PCR tests and blood sampling performed. Healthcare workers were recruited between 23 and 31 March 2020, during the week of the UK lockdown, and were followed weekly for up to about 15 weeks. From the cysteine through the valine, the CDR3 covers 17 amino acids. Left in the record is the CDR3 DNA by itself, 51 bases read in frame from the first base. At the junction V is shortened by 3 bases and J by 4 bases, with 23 bases in between. As encoded in the germline V gene, CDR1 is SGHDT while CDR2 is YYEEEE. Broad study findings and their caveats: VDJdb matching was skewed toward anti-spike CD8 responses and likely underestimated virus-specific expansions, missing private and CD4 specificities.

This clonotype was seen ten or more times. It has no known antigen specificity. No clone much larger than this one lies a single base away; base qualities are absent. The library relied on 5' RACE. Sequencing relied on a NextSeq 500. In the TCR library protocol, unique molecular identifiers were attached to individual cDNA molecules to correct for PCR bias and sequencing error. TCR alpha and beta chains were both sequenced, and the abundances of alpha and beta sequences in each sample were closely correlated with each other. The original pipeline was this. Decombinator V4 was used to perform V gene, J gene and CDR3 annotation of TCR sequences. TCRs were defined as expanded if a significant change between any two time points was detected under a Poisson model with p below 0.0001. TCR abundances were normalised to the total number of TCRs sequenced per sample and were expressed as counts per million. MAIT TCRs were defined by TRAV1-2 paired with TRAJ12, TRAJ20 or TRAJ33, and iNKT TCRs by TRAV10 paired with TRAJ18. VDJdb, accessed on 1 November 2021, was searched for TCRs annotated for CMV, EBV and SARS-CoV-2, and TCRs annotated for more than one antigen were excluded. TCRdb applied fastp at Q25 and MiXCR to the public reads, then kept only in-frame beta chains. Each CDR3 protein appears once, grouped with its most common genes and DNA. TCRdb, not the authors, supplied the V and J calls. This sample holds some 100,000 distinct CDR3 sequences; around 15% were observed only once. Of the sample, approximately 0.5% falls within the top ten clones.

This receptor was identified in an adult who was a healthcare worker with PCR-confirmed SARS-CoV-2 infection or an uninfected control (not recorded which). Rearrangement joined TRBV5-6 to TRBJ2-7; the D segment cannot be called with confidence. Sequencing used whole blood. The nucleotide sequence is TGTGCCAGCAGCTGGTTGAGCCAAGACACGAGAGCATACGAGCAGTACGTC. It encodes CASSWLSQDTRAYEQYV.